The rows below give T cell receptor beta chains drawn from one sample of a study of human T cells and chemical hapten exposure. MiXCR, run by TCRdb on the RACE reads, gives a single entry per CDR3 protein. This table has tens of thousands of distinct CDR3 sequences, approximately 9% appearing once. Sample: whole blood. Receptor source: a female donor in good health. Some clones in this sample may be carry-over from other donors' samples. Each CDR3 is given with its conserved first and last residue.

TRBJ2-5	TRBV12-3/TRBV12-4	CASSLRQSGETQYF
TRBJ2-7	TRBV28	CASSPGGRSYEQYF
TRBJ2-3	TRBV20-1	CSARELAGDSTDTQYF
TRBJ2-5	TRBV7-2	CASSSQGAPGETQYF
TRBJ2-1	TRBV4-1	CASSQDLLAGEQFF
TRBJ2-1	TRBV5-1	CASSPGLAGAREQFF
TRBJ1-1	TRBV4-1	CASSQDHTGYTEAFF
TRBJ2-7	TRBV5-6	CASSLVSYEQYF
TRBJ2-7	TRBV5-1	CASSFGTSGSSGPQYF
TRBJ2-5	TRBV28	CASSPYQETQYF
TRBJ2-7	TRBV28	CASQRTGKRSYEQYF
TRBJ2-1	TRBV23-1	CASSQPRPGLAGDEQFF
TRBJ2-5	TRBV5-1	CASSLGGEETQYF
TRBJ2-1	TRBV10-3	CAIREGQGANEQFF
TRBJ2-2	TRBV19	CASSRGTSVTTGELFF
TRBJ1-1	TRBV27	CASQLPYEAFF
TRBJ1-3	TRBV29-1	CSVVLAPAGNTIYF
TRBJ2-3	TRBV27	CASSFGLAGTDTQYF
TRBJ1-1	TRBV29-1	CSVETGSGAFF
TRBJ2-1	TRBV27	CASSSGGRYNEQFF
TRBJ2-3	TRBV13	CASSSPTGEGSTDTQYF
TRBJ2-3	TRBV7-8	CASSLALWGVGTDTQYF
TRBJ1-5	TRBV2	CASSDSNQPQHF
TRBJ2-5	TRBV27	CASTPLGANQETQYF
TRBJ2-1	TRBV2	CASRALDRGSYNEQFF
TRBJ1-2	TRBV5-1	CASYAGGYGYTF
TRBJ2-7	TRBV5-1	CASSFDSRGEQYF
TRBJ1-3	TRBV10-3	CAISPLTGRAGNTIYF
TRBJ1-2	TRBV30	CAWSRTGFTYGYTF
TRBJ2-3	TRBV4-3	CASSQDRGTSTDTQYF
TRBJ2-7	TRBV11-1	CASSFGTGAYEQYF
TRBJ2-2	TRBV10-3	CAIRPLAGASTGELFF
TRBJ2-3	TRBV28	CASKRRGPDTQYF
TRBJ2-3	TRBV5-1	CASSYQVGADTQYF
TRBJ2-5	TRBV20-1	CSATGGQGHRQETQYF
TRBJ2-3	TRBV6-2/TRBV6-3	CASSYFASTDTQYF
TRBJ2-1	TRBV29-1	CSTSGIGNEQFF
TRBJ1-5	TRBV27	CASSVRGINQPQHF
TRBJ2-1	TRBV27	CASSPDWNNEQFF
TRBJ2-3	TRBV20-1	CSARTTIEYF
TRBJ1-5	TRBV19	CASSILLGNQPQHF
TRBJ1-1	TRBV12-3/TRBV12-4	CASSPQGGGEAFF
TRBJ2-1	TRBV25-1	CASSPAPGDGYNEQFF
TRBJ1-4	TRBV13	CASSSTGTEKLFF
TRBJ1-5	TRBV28	CASSTRGRTGNQPQHF
TRBJ2-2	TRBV19	CASSQSRDFTGELFF
TRBJ1-2	TRBV12-3/TRBV12-4	CASSLGGQGKSYGYTF
TRBJ1-2	TRBV2	CASSSGPFYGYTF
TRBJ1-1	TRBV7-9	CASTYSTGNTEAFF
TRBJ2-2	TRBV11-1	CASSLWASRTGELFF
TRBJ1-2	TRBV4-3	CASSQVGSEENYGYTF
TRBJ2-7	TRBV3-1	CASSLQSGYEQYF
TRBJ1-4	TRBV3-1	CASSQDRRGATNEKLFF